This T cell receptor beta chain came from a study of early T cells in non-severe SARS-CoV-2 infection. This clonotype was seen at least ten times. Researchers tagged individual cDNA molecules with unique molecular identifiers. TCRdb analysed the 5' RACE reads with MiXCR anew, one entry per CDR3 protein. The profile shows some 31,000 distinct CDR3 sequences, around 5.7% of them singletons. The receptor was derived from an adult who was a healthcare worker with PCR-confirmed SARS-CoV-2 infection or an uninfected control (not recorded which). Specimen: whole blood.

CDR3: CASSQDPASGNYNEQFF. The CDR3 region has the DNA TGCGCCAGCAGCCAAGATCCGGCTAGCGGGAATTACAATGAGCAGTTCTTC. This chain connects TRBV4-3 to TRBJ2-1, with TRBD2 matching 9 bases. Germline V gene lookup returns CDR1 LGHNA and CDR2 YSLEER. V dropped 0 bases and J dropped 4; count of bases not matched to a gene: 7. The CDR3 length is 17 residues.